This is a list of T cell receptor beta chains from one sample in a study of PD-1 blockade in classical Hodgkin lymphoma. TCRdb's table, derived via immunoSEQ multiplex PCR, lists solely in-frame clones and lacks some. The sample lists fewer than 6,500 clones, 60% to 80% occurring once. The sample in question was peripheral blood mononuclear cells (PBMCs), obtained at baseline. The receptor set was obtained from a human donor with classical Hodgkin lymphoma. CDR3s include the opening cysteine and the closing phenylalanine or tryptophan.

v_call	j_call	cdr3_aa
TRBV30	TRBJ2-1	CACHNSYNEQFF
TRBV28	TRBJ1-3	CASITGASYGNTIYF
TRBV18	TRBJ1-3	CASSPPGGNTIYF
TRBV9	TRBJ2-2	CASSDKAWNTGELFF
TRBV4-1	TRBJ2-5	CASSQDGGSETQYF
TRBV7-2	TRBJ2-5	CASSLGGGGRKYQETQYF
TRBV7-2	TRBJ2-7	CASSTLAGAPRLYEQYF
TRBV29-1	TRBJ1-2	CSVEDSDNYGYTF
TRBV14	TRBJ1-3	CASSPHRVLRQGPMSSGNTIYF
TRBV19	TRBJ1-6	CASETGTDNSPLHF
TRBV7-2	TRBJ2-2	CASSAGLAGELANTGELFF
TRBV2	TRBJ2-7	CASSDMAGSYEQYF
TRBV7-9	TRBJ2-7	CASSLDRGYEQYF
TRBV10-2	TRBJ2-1	CASSPDRISYNEQFF
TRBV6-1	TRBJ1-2	CASSDRYYGYTF
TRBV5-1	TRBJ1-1	CASSLRSGTNTEAFF
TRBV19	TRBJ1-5	CASSNKDLVSNQPQHF
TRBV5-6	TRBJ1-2	CASSLLGHTSNYGYTF
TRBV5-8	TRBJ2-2	CASSFLREWNTGELFF
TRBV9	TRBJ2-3	CASSVDAAGDQGDTQYF
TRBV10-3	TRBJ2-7	CAISGVRAGDYEQYF
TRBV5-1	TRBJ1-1	CASSSAQNTGPGGAFF
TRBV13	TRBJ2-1	CASSLDAGGPYNEQFF
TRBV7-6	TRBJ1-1	CASSFVGITEAFF
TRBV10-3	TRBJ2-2	CAIGVQGPLSTGELFF
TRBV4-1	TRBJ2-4	CASSPPSTGGNIQYF
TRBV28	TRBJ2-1	CASTLYRTAYNEQFF
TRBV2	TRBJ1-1	CASSEPKAEAFF
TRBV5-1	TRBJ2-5	CASSLVGPGQETQYF
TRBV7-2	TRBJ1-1	CASSLKGGMAFF
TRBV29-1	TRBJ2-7	CSVEYPGLAEHYEQYF
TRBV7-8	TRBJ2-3	CASSQGLAGVSTDTQYF
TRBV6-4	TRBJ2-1	CASSDPRVLVRVFRDEQFF
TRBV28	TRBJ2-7	CASSLLGTGEGGEQYF
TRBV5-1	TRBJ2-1	CASSEGDSAYNEQFF
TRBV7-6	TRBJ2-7	CASSSRTSYEQYF
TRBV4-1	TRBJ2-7	CASSQDHREQYF